The text below deals with one T cell receptor beta chain. One junction end does not reproduce the germline sequence, and a read error may be involved. These data come from a study of glioma-infiltrating T cells. The iRepertoire nested amplicon-rescue multiplex PCR amplified TCR alpha and beta CDR3s from RNA. MiXCR was run by TCRdb on the multiplex PCR reads, yielding one entry per CDR3 protein. The sample lists about 140,000 distinct CDR3 sequences, about two fifths occurring once. The CDR3 is 16 residues long. CDR1 MNHEY and CDR2 SVGEGT come from the germline V gene. Sequenced material: glioma tissue, nonneoplastic brain tissue, or PBMCs (not recorded which). This clonotype originated in a human donor with low-grade glioma or glioblastoma, undergoing nonglioma brain surgery, or in good health (not recorded which). The V gene is TRBV6-2 or TRBV6-3, the J gene TRBJ1-6; a possible D gene is TRBD1 (5 bases). This CDR3 reads CASSYSMSRVDSPLQF. DNA for the CDR3: TGTGCCAGCAGTTACTCGATGTCCAGGGTTGACTCACCCCTCCAATTT.